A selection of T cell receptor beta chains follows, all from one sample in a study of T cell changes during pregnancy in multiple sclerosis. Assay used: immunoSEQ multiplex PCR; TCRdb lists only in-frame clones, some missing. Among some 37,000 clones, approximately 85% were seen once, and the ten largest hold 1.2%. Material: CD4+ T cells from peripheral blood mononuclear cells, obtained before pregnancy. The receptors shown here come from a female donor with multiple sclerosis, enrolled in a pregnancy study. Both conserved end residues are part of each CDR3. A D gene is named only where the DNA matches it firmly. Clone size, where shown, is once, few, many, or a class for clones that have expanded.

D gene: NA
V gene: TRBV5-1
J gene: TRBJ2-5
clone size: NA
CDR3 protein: CASSLGAVQETQYF
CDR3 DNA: TGCGCCAGCAGCTTAGGAGCGGTACAAGAGACCCAGTACTTC

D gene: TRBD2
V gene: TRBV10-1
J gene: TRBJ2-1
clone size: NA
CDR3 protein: CASSRLAGDNNEQFF
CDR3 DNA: TGCGCCAGCAGTCGACTAGCGGGGGACAACAATGAGCAGTTCTTC

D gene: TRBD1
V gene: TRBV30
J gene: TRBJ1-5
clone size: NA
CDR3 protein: CAWGTVSNQPQHF
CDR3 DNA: TGTGCCTGGGGGACAGTGAGCAATCAGCCCCAGCATTTT

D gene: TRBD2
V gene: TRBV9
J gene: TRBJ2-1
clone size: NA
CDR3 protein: CASSVELAGYNEQFF
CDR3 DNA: TGTGCCAGCAGCGTAGAACTAGCGGGCTACAATGAGCAGTTCTTC

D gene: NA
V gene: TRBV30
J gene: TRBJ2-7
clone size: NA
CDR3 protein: CAWSEPRPYEQYF
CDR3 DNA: TGTGCCTGGAGTGAGCCCAGGCCCTACGAGCAGTACTTC

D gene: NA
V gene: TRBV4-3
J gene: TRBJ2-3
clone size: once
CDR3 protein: CASSQVILGGAANTDTQYF
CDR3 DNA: TGCGCCAGCAGCCAAGTGATATTGGGTGGAGCGGCGAACACAGATACGCAGTATTTT

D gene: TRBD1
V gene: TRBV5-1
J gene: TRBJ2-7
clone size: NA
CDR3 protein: CASSFPGTGNNLYEQYF
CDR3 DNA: TGCGCCAGCAGTTTTCCCGGGACAGGGAACAATCTCTACGAGCAGTACTTC

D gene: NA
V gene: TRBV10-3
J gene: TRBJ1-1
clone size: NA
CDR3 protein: CAIRGGTPMNTEAFF
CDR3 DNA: TGTGCCATCAGGGGTGGGACACCCATGAACACTGAAGCTTTCTTT

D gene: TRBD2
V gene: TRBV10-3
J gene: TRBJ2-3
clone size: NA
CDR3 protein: CAISQPGTGGLDTQYF
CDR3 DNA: TGTGCCATCAGCCAGCCCGGGACGGGGGGATTGGATACGCAGTATTTT

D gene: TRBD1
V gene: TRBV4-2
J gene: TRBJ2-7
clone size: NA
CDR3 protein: CASSQAQGVGWSVEQYF
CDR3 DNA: TGTGCCAGCAGCCAAGCACAGGGGGTAGGGTGGAGTGTGGAGCAGTACTTC

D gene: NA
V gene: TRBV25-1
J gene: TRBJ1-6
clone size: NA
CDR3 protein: CATLTSSYNSPLHF
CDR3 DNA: TGTGCCACCCTCACGAGCTCCTATAATTCACCCCTCCACTTT

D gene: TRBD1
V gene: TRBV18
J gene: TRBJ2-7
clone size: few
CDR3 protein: CASSPQETGFVEQYF
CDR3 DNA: TGTGCCAGCTCACCACAAGAGACAGGGTTTGTCGAGCAGTACTTC

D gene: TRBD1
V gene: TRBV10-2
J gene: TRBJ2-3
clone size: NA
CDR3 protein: CASSGDRAATQYF
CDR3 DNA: TGCGCCAGCAGTGGGGACAGGGCGGCTACGCAGTATTTT

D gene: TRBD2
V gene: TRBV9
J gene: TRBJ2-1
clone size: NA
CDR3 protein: CASSVETLASGDNEQFF
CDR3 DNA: TGTGCCAGCAGCGTAGAAACGTTGGCTAGCGGGGATAATGAGCAGTTCTTC

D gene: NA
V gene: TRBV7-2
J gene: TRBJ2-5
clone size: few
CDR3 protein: CASSLDGVLQETQYF
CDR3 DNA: TGTGCCAGCAGCTTAGACGGGGTACTCCAAGAGACCCAGTACTTC

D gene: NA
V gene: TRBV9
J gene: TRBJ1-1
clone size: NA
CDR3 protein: CASSPRQAEVTEAFF
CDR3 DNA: TGTGCCAGCAGCCCCCGACAGGCCGAAGTCACTGAAGCTTTCTTT

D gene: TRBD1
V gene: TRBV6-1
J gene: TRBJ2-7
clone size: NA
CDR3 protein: CASSLGTGPYEQYF
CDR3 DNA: TGTGCCAGCAGTCTGGGGACAGGTCCCTACGAGCAGTACTTC

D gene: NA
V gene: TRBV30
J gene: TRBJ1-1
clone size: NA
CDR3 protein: CAASQGGTEAFF
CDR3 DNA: TGTGCCGCTTCGCAGGGCGGCACTGAAGCTTTCTTT

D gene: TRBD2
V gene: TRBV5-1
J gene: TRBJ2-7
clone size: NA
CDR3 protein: CASSLYGRAQDEQYF
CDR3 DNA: TGCGCCAGCAGCTTGTATGGGAGGGCCCAGGACGAGCAGTACTTC

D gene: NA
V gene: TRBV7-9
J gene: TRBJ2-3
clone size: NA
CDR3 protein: CASSFSVNTDTQYF
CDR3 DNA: TGTGCCAGCAGCTTTTCGGTAAACACAGATACGCAGTATTTT

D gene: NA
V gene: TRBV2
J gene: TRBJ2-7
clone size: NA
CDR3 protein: CASLQELAAYSYEQYF
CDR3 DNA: TGTGCCAGCCTCCAGGAGTTAGCGGCCTACTCCTACGAGCAGTACTTC

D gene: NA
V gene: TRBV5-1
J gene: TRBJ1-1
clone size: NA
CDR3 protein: CASSLGGRAFF
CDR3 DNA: TGCGCCAGCAGCTTAGGCGGCCGGGCTTTCTTT

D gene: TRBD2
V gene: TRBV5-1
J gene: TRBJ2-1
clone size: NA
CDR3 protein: CASSLAPGLAGDNEQFF
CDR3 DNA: TGCGCCAGCAGCCTAGCACCTGGACTAGCGGGAGACAATGAGCAGTTCTTC

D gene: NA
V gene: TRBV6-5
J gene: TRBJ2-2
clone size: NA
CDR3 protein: CASTPGSPGELFF
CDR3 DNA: TGTGCCAGCACTCCAGGGTCACCCGGGGAGCTGTTTTTT

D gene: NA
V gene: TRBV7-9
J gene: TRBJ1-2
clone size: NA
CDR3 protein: CASSPGAGVSQYGYTF
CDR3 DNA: TGTGCCAGCAGCCCCGGCGCAGGCGTCAGTCAGTATGGCTACACCTTC

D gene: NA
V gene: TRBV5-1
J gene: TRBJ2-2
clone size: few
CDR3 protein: CASSLGGTSGTGELFF
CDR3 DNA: TGCGCCAGCAGCTTGGGGGGCACCTCGGGCACCGGGGAGCTGTTTTTT

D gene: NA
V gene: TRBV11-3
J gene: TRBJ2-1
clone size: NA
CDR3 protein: CASSGKAGSNNEQFF
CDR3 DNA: TGTGCCAGCAGCGGCAAGGCAGGGTCCAATAATGAGCAGTTCTTC

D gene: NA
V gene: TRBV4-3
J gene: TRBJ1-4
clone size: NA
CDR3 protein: CASSQETWGEELFF
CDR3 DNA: TGCGCCAGCAGCCAAGAAACATGGGGCGAGGAACTGTTTTTT

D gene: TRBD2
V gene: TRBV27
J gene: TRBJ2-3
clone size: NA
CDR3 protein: CASSLGGPGTSGSTRDTQYF
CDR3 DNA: TGTGCCAGCAGTTTAGGGGGGCCCGGGACTAGCGGGAGTACACGGGATACGCAGTATTTT

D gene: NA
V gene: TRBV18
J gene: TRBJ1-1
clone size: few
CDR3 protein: CASSPQHTEAFF
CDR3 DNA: TGTGCCAGCTCACCACAGCACACTGAAGCTTTCTTT

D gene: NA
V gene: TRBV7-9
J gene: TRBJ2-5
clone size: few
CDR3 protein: CASSSPLETQYF
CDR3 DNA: TGTGCCAGCAGCTCTCCGTTAGAGACCCAGTACTTC

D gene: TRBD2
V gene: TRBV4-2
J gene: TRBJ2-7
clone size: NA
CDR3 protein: CASSQELAGGTSSYEQYF
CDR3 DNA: TGTGCCAGCAGCCAAGAACTAGCGGGCGGTACTAGCTCCTACGAGCAGTACTTC

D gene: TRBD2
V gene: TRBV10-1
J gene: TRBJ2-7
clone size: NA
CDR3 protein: CASTMRLAALYEQYF
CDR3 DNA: TGCGCCAGTACGATGAGACTAGCGGCTCTCTACGAGCAGTACTTC

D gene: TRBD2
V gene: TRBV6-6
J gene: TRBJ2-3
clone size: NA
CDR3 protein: CASTLGTSRTDTQYF
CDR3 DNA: TGTGCCAGCACCCTTGGGACTAGCCGCACAGATACGCAGTATTTT

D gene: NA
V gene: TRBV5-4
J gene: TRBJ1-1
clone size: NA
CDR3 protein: CASSRDQDIAEAFF
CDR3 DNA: TGTGCCAGCAGCCGCGACCAGGATATTGCTGAAGCTTTCTTT

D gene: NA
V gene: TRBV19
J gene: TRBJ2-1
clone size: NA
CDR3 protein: CASSIGELGVGNEQFF
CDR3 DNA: TGTGCCAGTAGTATAGGGGAGTTAGGCGTTGGGAATGAGCAGTTCTTC

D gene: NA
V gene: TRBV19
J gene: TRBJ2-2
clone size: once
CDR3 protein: CASSIPPSGITGELFF
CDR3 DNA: TGTGCCAGTAGTATTCCCCCTTCAGGGATTACCGGGGAGCTGTTTTTT

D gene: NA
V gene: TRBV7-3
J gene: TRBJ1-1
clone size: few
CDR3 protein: CASSLSQNTEAFF
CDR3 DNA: TGTGCCAGCAGCTTATCCCAGAACACTGAAGCTTTCTTT

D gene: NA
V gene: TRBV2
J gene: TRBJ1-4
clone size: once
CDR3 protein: CASSAGVKVKKLFF
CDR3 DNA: TGTGCCAGCAGTGCCGGGGTGAAGGTTAAAAAACTGTTTTTT

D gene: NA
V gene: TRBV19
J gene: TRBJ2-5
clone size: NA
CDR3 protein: CASTPAAGRETQYF
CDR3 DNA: TGTGCCAGTACCCCCGCTGCGGGTAGAGAGACCCAGTACTTC

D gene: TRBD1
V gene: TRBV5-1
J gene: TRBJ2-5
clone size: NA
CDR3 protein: CASSLQGQETQYF
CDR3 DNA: TGCGCCAGCAGCTTACAGGGGCAAGAGACCCAGTACTTC

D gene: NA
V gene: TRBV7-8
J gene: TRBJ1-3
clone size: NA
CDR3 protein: CASSLTDSYSGNTIYF
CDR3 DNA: TGTGCCAGCAGCTTAACAGACAGTTACTCTGGAAACACCATATATTTT

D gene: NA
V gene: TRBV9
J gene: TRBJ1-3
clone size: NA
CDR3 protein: CASSTRPAAGNTIYF
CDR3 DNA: TGTGCCAGCAGCACCCGCCCGGCAGCGGGAAACACCATATATTTT

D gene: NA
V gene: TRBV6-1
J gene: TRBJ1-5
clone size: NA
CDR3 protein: CASSEDLAAQHF
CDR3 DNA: TGTGCCAGCAGTGAAGATCTCGCGGCCCAGCATTTT

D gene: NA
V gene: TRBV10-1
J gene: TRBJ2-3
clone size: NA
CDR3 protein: CASSFSSTDTQYF
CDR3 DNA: TGCGCCAGCAGCTTTTCTAGCACAGATACGCAGTATTTT

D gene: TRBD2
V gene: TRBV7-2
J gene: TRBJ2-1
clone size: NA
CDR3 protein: CASTPSGIQIEQFF
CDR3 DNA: TGTGCCAGCACCCCTAGCGGGATTCAAATTGAGCAGTTCTTC

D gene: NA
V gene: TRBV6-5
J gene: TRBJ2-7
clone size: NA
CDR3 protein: CASSYSGLPYEQYF
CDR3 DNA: TGTGCCAGCAGTTACTCAGGACTTCCCTACGAGCAGTACTTC

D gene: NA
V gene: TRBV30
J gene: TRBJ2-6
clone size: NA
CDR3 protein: CAWSKGAGTGANVLTF
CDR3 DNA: TGTGCCTGGAGCAAAGGGGCGGGGACTGGGGCCAACGTCCTGACTTTC

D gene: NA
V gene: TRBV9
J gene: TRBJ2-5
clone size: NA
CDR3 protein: CASTKLGQYQETQYF
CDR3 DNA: TGTGCCAGCACCAAACTAGGACAGTACCAAGAGACCCAGTACTTC

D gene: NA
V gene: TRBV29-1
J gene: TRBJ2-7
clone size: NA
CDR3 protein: CSALRGLYEQYF
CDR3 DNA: TGCAGCGCTCTAAGGGGCCTGTACGAGCAGTACTTC

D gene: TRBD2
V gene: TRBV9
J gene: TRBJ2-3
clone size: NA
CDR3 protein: CASSVPSGRYTDTQYF
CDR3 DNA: TGTGCCAGCAGCGTCCCAAGCGGGAGGTACACAGATACGCAGTATTTT

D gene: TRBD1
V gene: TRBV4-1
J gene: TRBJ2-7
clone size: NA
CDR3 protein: CASSQERGQGNYEQYF
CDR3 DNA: TGCGCCAGCAGCCAAGAAAGGGGACAGGGGAACTACGAGCAGTACTTC

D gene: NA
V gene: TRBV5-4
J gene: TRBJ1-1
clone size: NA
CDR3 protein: CASSLVAEGTEAFF
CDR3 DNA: TGTGCCAGCAGCTTGGTTGCGGAAGGCACTGAAGCTTTCTTT

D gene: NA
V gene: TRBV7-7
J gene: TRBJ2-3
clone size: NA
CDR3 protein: CASSLGPTDTQYF
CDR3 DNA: TGTGCTAGCAGCTTGGGGCCCACAGATACGCAGTATTTT

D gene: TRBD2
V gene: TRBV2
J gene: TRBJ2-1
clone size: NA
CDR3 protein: CASILADPSYNEQFF
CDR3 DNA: TGTGCCAGCATTCTAGCGGACCCTTCCTACAATGAGCAGTTCTTC

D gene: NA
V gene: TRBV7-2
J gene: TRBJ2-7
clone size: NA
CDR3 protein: CASSLSYEQYF
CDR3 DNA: TGTGCCAGCAGCCTGTCCTACGAGCAGTACTTC